A selection of T cell receptor beta chains follows, all from one sample in a study of OX40 agonist ivuxolimab in advanced cancers. The repertoire was sequenced with immunoSEQ multiplex PCR; TCRdb's copy has only in-frame clones and lacks some. The sample has about 27,000 clones; 65% to 80% are singletons. The sample here was CD4+ or CD8+ T cells sorted from blood, taken in a trial of the OX40 agonist ivuxolimab. Every receptor here comes from an adult with an advanced solid tumor such as melanoma, head and neck, liver or kidney cancer. Each CDR3 is given with its conserved first and last residue. The order of the fields is D gene, V gene, clone size, CDR3 length, J gene, CDR3 protein, CDR3 DNA. The D gene is left open where the match is weak. Clone sizes are given selectively: once, few, many, or a class where the clone is expanded.

TRBD1	TRBV10-3	-	15	TRBJ2-2	CAIGTATLNTGELFF	TGTGCCATTGGGACAGCCACTCTGAACACCGGGGAGCTGTTTTTT
-	TRBV2	once	14	TRBJ1-6	CASIGPSPNSPLHF	TGTGCCAGCATCGGACCCAGCCCTAATTCACCCCTCCACTTT
TRBD1	TRBV9	-	14	TRBJ2-3	CASSVGTGGDTQYF	TGTGCCAGCAGCGTAGGGACAGGGGGCGATACGCAGTATTTT
TRBD1	TRBV11-3	few	16	TRBJ2-5	CASSLRQTGSTETQYF	TGTGCCAGCAGCTTACGACAGACAGGGTCAACGGAGACCCAGTACTTC
TRBD2	TRBV27	-	14	TRBJ2-7	CASSIRLAVGEQYF	TGTGCCAGCAGCATCCGACTAGCCGTCGGCGAGCAGTACTTC
-	TRBV6-6	-	13	TRBJ2-2	CASSSQAAGELFF	TGTGCCAGCAGTTCACAGGCCGCCGGGGAGCTGTTTTTT
TRBD1	TRBV2	few	13	TRBJ2-7	CASRGQTAWGQYF	TGTGCCAGCAGGGGACAGACAGCTTGGGGGCAGTACTTC
-	TRBV19	-	14	TRBJ1-5	CASSIDQLNQPQHF	TGTGCCAGTAGTATAGATCAGCTTAATCAGCCCCAGCATTTT
-	TRBV29-1	-	11	TRBJ1-1	CSADRNTEAFF	TGCAGCGCTGACAGGAACACTGAAGCTTTCTTT
TRBD2	TRBV4-3	-	16	TRBJ2-3	CASSQDGLAGADTQYF	TGCGCCAGCAGCCAGGACGGACTAGCGGGGGCAGATACGCAGTATTTT
-	TRBV30	-	13	TRBJ1-5	CAWRRYSNQPQHF	TGTGCCTGGAGGCGGTATAGCAATCAGCCCCAGCATTTT
-	TRBV2	-	15	TRBJ1-1	CASSGAPTGYTEAFF	TGTGCCAGCAGTGGGGCCCCCACAGGGTACACTGAAGCTTTCTTT
-	TRBV4-2	-	14	TRBJ1-1	CASSQDIVRAEAFF	TGTGCCAGCAGCCAAGATATTGTCAGAGCTGAAGCTTTCTTT
TRBD1	TRBV10-3	few	17	TRBJ1-2	CAISESIWGQGARGYTF	TGTGCCATCAGTGAGTCGATATGGGGACAGGGGGCGCGCGGCTACACCTTC
-	TRBV30	-	14	TRBJ1-1	CAWLNRAMNTEAFF	TGTGCCTGGCTTAACAGAGCAATGAACACTGAAGCTTTCTTT
-	TRBV11-3	few	13	TRBJ1-1	CASSSRGNTEAFF	TGTGCCAGCAGCTCGAGAGGAAACACTGAAGCTTTCTTT
-	TRBV19	-	15	TRBJ2-7	CASSIDPANSYEQYF	TGTGCCAGTAGTATAGATCCCGCGAACTCCTACGAGCAGTACTTC
-	TRBV7-6	-	14	TRBJ1-5	CASSLARVGQPQHF	TGTGCCAGCAGCTTAGCCAGGGTGGGTCAGCCCCAGCATTTT
-	TRBV2	few	12	TRBJ2-7	CASGRNSYEQYF	TGTGCCAGCGGGAGGAACTCCTACGAGCAGTACTTC
-	TRBV7-9	-	13	TRBJ1-6	CASRAGEGGPLHF	TGTGCCAGCAGAGCCGGAGAGGGCGGACCCCTCCACTTT
-	TRBV9	-	15	TRBJ1-6	CASSVALSGGSPLHF	TGTGCCAGCAGCGTAGCCCTTTCCGGGGGGTCACCCCTCCACTTT
-	TRBV6-1	once	11	TRBJ2-2	CASSRAGELFF	TGTGCCAGCAGTCGGGCCGGGGAGCTGTTTTTT
-	TRBV5-4	few	12	TRBJ2-7	CASSSTTGEQYF	TGTGCCAGCAGCTCGACAACCGGCGAGCAGTACTTC
-	TRBV2	-	13	TRBJ2-3	CASSQGLLRTQYF	TGTGCCAGCAGTCAGGGACTCCTTAGGACGCAGTATTTT
-	TRBV21-1	few	15	TRBJ2-7	CASSKRRLGRGEQYF	TGTGCCAGCAGCAAAAGAAGGCTGGGGAGGGGCGAGCAGTACTTC
-	TRBV10-3	-	13	TRBJ2-5	CAISPGTAETQYF	TGTGCCATCAGTCCCGGGACGGCAGAGACCCAGTACTTC
TRBD2	TRBV6-5	-	16	TRBJ2-3	CASSSGGTDRTDTQYF	TGTGCCAGCAGTTCGGGGGGGACGGACCGCACAGATACGCAGTATTTT
-	TRBV11-2	once	13	TRBJ1-2	CASSVTADYGYTF	TGTGCCAGCAGCGTGACGGCTGACTATGGCTACACCTTC
TRBD1	TRBV5-1	few	15	TRBJ2-3	CASSFGQGATDTQYF	TGCGCCAGCAGCTTCGGACAGGGCGCCACAGATACGCAGTATTTT
-	TRBV20-1	-	11	TRBJ2-7	CSAWGASEQYF	TGCAGTGCTTGGGGGGCCTCCGAGCAGTACTTC
-	TRBV4-3	-	15	TRBJ1-1	CASSQDGGSVPEAFF	TGCGCCAGCAGCCAAGATGGGGGGTCCGTCCCTGAAGCTTTCTTT
-	TRBV5-1	-	15	TRBJ1-1	CASSPTRTRNTEAFF	TGCGCCAGCAGCCCTACCCGGACAAGGAACACTGAAGCTTTCTTT
-	TRBV19	-	15	TRBJ2-7	CASSRDGIYSYEQYF	TGTGCCAGTAGTAGGGACGGAATATACTCCTACGAGCAGTACTTC
-	TRBV5-5	-	12	TRBJ2-1	CASISTGSEQFF	TGTGCCAGCATCAGCACAGGGAGTGAGCAGTTCTTC
-	TRBV4-2	few	16	TRBJ1-6	CASSKLGAKLGSPLHF	TGTGCCAGCAGCAAGTTGGGGGCGAAGCTTGGTTCACCCCTCCACTTT
-	TRBV19	-	15	TRBJ2-6	CASSWRGQGANVLTF	TGTGCCAGTAGTTGGCGGGGGCAGGGGGCCAACGTCCTGACTTTC
TRBD2	TRBV27	-	12	TRBJ2-3	CASSLYGGTQYF	TGTGCCAGCAGTTTATACGGGGGGACGCAGTATTTT
-	TRBV11-1	-	13	TRBJ2-7	CASTRAGQGEQYF	TGTGCCAGCACCCGGGCGGGCCAGGGCGAGCAGTACTTC
TRBD1	TRBV5-1	few	15	TRBJ1-1	CASSGRDRALTEAFF	TGCGCCAGCAGCGGCCGGGACAGGGCTCTTACTGAAGCTTTCTTT
TRBD1	TRBV27	-	17	TRBJ1-2	CASSLGTGGGWVDGYTF	TGTGCCAGCAGTTTAGGGACAGGGGGCGGTTGGGTTGATGGCTACACCTTC
-	TRBV5-4	-	15	TRBJ1-2	CASSSAGRNRYGYTF	TGTGCCAGCAGCTCCGCCGGGAGGAATCGCTATGGCTACACCTTC
TRBD1	TRBV19	-	15	TRBJ2-7	CASSNPGTGFYEQYF	TGTGCCAGTAGTAATCCCGGGACAGGGTTCTACGAGCAGTACTTC
-	TRBV7-7	-	15	TRBJ2-2	CASSLLPMEDGELFF	TGTGCTAGCAGCTTACTCCCCATGGAGGACGGGGAGCTGTTTTTT
-	TRBV6-5	-	12	TRBJ1-2	CASRDMGYGYTF	TGTGCCAGCAGGGACATGGGCTATGGCTACACCTTC
-	TRBV14	-	12	TRBJ2-7	CASSPQGYEQYF	TGTGCCAGCAGCCCGCAGGGCTACGAGCAGTACTTC
TRBD1	TRBV7-2	-	13	TRBJ2-1	CASSSGQANEQFF	TGTGCCAGCAGCTCTGGACAGGCCAATGAGCAGTTCTTC
-	TRBV5-1	once	14	TRBJ2-1	CASSSQGPLNEQFF	TGCGCCAGCAGCTCCCAGGGACCTCTCAATGAGCAGTTCTTC
TRBD1	TRBV7-2	-	18	TRBJ1-6	CASSPIPVGTGLYSPLHF	TGTGCCAGCAGCCCAATACCGGTAGGGACAGGGTTGTATTCACCCCTCCACTTT
-	TRBV18	few	15	TRBJ1-3	CASSPLQGAGNTIYF	TGTGCCAGCTCACCACTACAGGGCGCTGGAAACACCATATATTTT
TRBD2	TRBV7-2	-	15	TRBJ2-1	CASSFLAGRYNEQFF	TGTGCCAGCAGCTTTCTAGCGGGGAGGTACAATGAGCAGTTCTTC